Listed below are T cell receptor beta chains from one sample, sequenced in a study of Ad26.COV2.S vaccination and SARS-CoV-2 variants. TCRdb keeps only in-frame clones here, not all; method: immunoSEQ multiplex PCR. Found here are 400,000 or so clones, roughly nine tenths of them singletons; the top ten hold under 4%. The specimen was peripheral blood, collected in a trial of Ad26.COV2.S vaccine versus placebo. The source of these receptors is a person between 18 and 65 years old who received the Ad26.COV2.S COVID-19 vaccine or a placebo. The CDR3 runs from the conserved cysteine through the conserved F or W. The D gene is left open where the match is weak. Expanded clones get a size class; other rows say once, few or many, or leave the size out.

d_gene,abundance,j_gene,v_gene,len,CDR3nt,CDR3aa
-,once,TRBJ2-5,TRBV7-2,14,TGTGCCAGCAGCTTAGGAGGGGGGGACGAGACCCAGTACTTC,CASSLGGGDETQYF
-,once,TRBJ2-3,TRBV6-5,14,TGTGCCAGCAGTTACCGTAGTTTGACAGATACGCAGTATTTT,CASSYRSLTDTQYF
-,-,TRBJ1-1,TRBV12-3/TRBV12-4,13,TGTGCCAGCAGTTGGTCAGGGAACACTGAAGCTTTCTTT,CASSWSGNTEAFF
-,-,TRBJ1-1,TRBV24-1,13,TGTGCCACCAGTGCGGGGACACCCCATGAAGCTTTCTTT,CATSAGTPHEAFF
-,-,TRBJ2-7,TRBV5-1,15,TGCGCCAGCAGCCTAGATCTAGCGAGCTCCTACGAGCAGTACTTC,CASSLDLASSYEQYF
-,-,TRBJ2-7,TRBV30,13,TGTGCCCGAGGGCGGGGGACAGGCTACGAGCAGTACTTC,CARGRGTGYEQYF
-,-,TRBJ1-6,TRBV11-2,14,TGTGCCAGCAGCAGAAAGGGGAACAATTCACCCCTCCACTTT,CASSRKGNNSPLHF
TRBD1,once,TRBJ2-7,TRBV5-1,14,TGCGCCAGCAGCACGCGGACAGGGAACGACGAGCAGTACTTC,CASSTRTGNDEQYF
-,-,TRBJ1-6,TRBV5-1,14,TGCGCCAGCAGCTTGTCAGGGAGTTTTTCACCCCTCCACTTT,CASSLSGSFSPLHF
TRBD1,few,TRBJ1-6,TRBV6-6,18,TGTGCCAGCAGTCGCCATTACAGGGGCCAACTTTATAATTCACCCCTCCACTTT,CASSRHYRGQLYNSPLHF
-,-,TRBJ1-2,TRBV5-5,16,TGTGCCAGCAGCTTGTATGGGAGCCCCTCTAACTATGGCTACACCTTC,CASSLYGSPSNYGYTF
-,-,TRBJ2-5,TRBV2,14,TGTGCCAGCAATGTCGACGGAATCCAAGAGACCCAGTACTTC,CASNVDGIQETQYF
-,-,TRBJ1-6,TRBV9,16,TGTGCCAGCAGCGTAGGTTCTGGTCGGGTTGGTTCACCCCTCCACTTT,CASSVGSGRVGSPLHF
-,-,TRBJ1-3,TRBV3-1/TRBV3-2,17,TGTGCCAGCAGCCAGGACAAAACAGCCAGCTCTGGAAACACCATATATTTT,CASSQDKTASSGNTIYF
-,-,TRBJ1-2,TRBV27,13,TGTGCCAGCAGTGCCGGGCCTAACTATGGCTACACCTTC,CASSAGPNYGYTF
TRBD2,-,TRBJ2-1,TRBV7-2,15,TGTGCCAGCAGCTTAGCTAGCGGGGGGGCCTATGAGCAGTTCTTC,CASSLASGGAYEQFF
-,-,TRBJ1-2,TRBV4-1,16,TGCGCCAGCAGCCAAGATCTGGCAGGGAGTAACTATGGCTACACCTTC,CASSQDLAGSNYGYTF
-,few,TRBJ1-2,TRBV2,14,TGTGCCAGCAGTGTTGAGGTTTTTAACTATGGCTACACCTTC,CASSVEVFNYGYTF
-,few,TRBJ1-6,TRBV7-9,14,TGTGCCAGCAGCCCCGTCAGGGGCAATTCACCCCTCCACTTT,CASSPVRGNSPLHF
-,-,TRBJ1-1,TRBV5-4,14,TGTGCCACCCAGTGGGGGGCGGGAGACACTGAAGCTTTCTTT,CATQWGAGDTEAFF
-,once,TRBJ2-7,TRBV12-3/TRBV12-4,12,TGTGCCAGCAGTTTTGCACCCTACGAGCAGTACTTC,CASSFAPYEQYF
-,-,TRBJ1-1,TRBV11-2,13,TGTGCCAGCAGCTTAGGATTGTCTCCCGGGGCTTTCTTT,CASSLGLSPGAFF
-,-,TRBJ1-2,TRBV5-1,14,TGCGCCAGCAGCTTGGAGACGGCTAACTATGGCTACACCTTC,CASSLETANYGYTF
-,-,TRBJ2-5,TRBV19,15,TGTGCCAGTAGCCCCTGGGAGAGAGGGGCAGAGACCCAGTACTTC,CASSPWERGAETQYF
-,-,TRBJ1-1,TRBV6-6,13,TGTGCCAGCAGTTACCCTCAGGACACTGAAGCTTTCTTT,CASSYPQDTEAFF
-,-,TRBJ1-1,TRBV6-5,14,TGTGCCAGCAGCCTTCCCGGAGGAAGCACTGAAGCTTTCTTT,CASSLPGGSTEAFF
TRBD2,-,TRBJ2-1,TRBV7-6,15,TGTGCCAGCAGCCCTGGGACTAGCGGGGTGAATGAGCAGTTCTTC,CASSPGTSGVNEQFF
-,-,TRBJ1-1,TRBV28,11,TGTGCCACCCAGGCAGGAATCGGAGCTTTCTTT,CATQAGIGAFF
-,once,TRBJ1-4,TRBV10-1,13,TGCGCCAGCAGTGACGGGGGAAGGGGAAAACTGTTTTTT,CASSDGGRGKLFF
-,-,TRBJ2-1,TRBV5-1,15,TGCGCCAGCAGCCTGACAGGCGAAACATACAATGAGCAGTTCTTC,CASSLTGETYNEQFF
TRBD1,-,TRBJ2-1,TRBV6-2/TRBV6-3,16,TGTGCCAGCAGCCCAGATTGGGACAGCTCCTACAATGAGCAGTTCTTC,CASSPDWDSSYNEQFF
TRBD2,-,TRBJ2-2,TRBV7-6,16,TGTGCCAGCAGCTTAGCAGGGACTACGAACACCGGGGAGCTGTTTTTT,CASSLAGTTNTGELFF
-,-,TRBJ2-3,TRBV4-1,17,TGCGCCAGCAGCCAAGATGGGAAGGGGGGCCTCTCAGATACGCAGTATTTT,CASSQDGKGGLSDTQYF
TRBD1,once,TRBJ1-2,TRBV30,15,TGTGCCTGGAGTGTAGGGTTGGGACAGGGGTATGGCTACACCTTC,CAWSVGLGQGYGYTF
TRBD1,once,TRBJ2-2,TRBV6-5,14,TGTGCCAGCAATCGAGGGGGCGCCGGCGGGGAGCTGTTTTTT,CASNRGGAGGELFF
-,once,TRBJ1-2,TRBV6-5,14,TGTGCCAGCAGTCCCCCTGACAGGTCTGGTGGCTACACCTTC,CASSPPDRSGGYTF
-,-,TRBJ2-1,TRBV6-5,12,-,CASSEVGYGSFF
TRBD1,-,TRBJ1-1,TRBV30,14,TGTGCCTGGAGAAGTGGACAGGCGAACACTGAAGCTTTCTTT,CAWRSGQANTEAFF
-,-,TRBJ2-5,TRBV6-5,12,TGTGCCAGCAGGCTACCCGAAGGGACCCAGTACTTC,CASRLPEGTQYF
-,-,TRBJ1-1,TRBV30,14,TGTGCCTGGAGTGCAGGGACGGGGTACACTGAAGCTTTCTTT,CAWSAGTGYTEAFF
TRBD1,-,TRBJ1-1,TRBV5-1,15,TGCGCCAGCAGCTCTACGACAGGGGGGAACACTGAAGCTTTCTTT,CASSSTTGGNTEAFF
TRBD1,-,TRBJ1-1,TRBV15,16,TGTGCCACCAGCAGAGACCTTGCAACAGGGGACACTGAAGCTTTCTTT,CATSRDLATGDTEAFF
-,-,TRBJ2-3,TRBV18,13,TGTGCCAGCTCGCGGTCTACCACAGATACGCAGTATTTT,CASSRSTTDTQYF
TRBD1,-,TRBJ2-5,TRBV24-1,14,TGTGCCACCAGTGATCCGGGACAGGGGACGACCCAGTACTTC,CATSDPGQGTTQYF
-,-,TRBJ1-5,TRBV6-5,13,TGTGCCAGCAGTTACGGGGGAAGTCAGCCCCAGCATTTT,CASSYGGSQPQHF